Sequencing of this T cell receptor (beta chain) was carried out in a study of T cell changes during pregnancy in multiple sclerosis. Only in-frame clones appear in the TCRdb table, and some are missing; sequencing was by immunoSEQ multiplex PCR. This table has 40,000 to 60,000 clones, about nine tenths appearing once. The CDR3 runs to 14 residues. Trimming removed 2 bases from V and 9 bases from J; junction bases left unmatched: 2. Germline V gene data show CDR1 as SGHTA and CDR2 as FQGNSA. The gene calls are TRBV7-2 and TRBJ1-5; 12 nucleotides align to TRBD1. Sequenced here: peripheral blood, sampled in the first trimester of pregnancy. This TCR derives from a female donor in good health, enrolled as a control in a pregnancy study. The CDR3 sequence: CASSLRGQGAPQHF. The CDR3 nucleotides are TGTGCCAGCAGCTTAAGGGGACAGGGGGCGCCCCAGCATTTT.